This T cell receptor (delta chain) was recorded in a study of delta chains in infants with herpesvirus infections. Comment on this clone: It is likely a read error: a sequence one base away is far more abundant.

PBMC RNA was reverse transcribed using gamma-chain- and delta-chain-specific primers. TCRdb redid the clone calls on the RT-PCR reads with CATT. The sample lists a few hundred delta-chain clones, roughly a third occurring once. CDR1 is TSWWSYY and CDR2 is QGS in the germline V gene. V trimming: 0 bases; J trimming: 0 bases; junction bases outside the gene matches: 29. This CDR3 is built from 25 residues. This material consisted of peripheral blood, taken at time point 1 of longitudinal follow-up. V usage is TRDV1 and J usage is TRDJ1, with 9 bases that match TRDD3. The clonotype comes from a human donor who was a Ugandan infant, either HIV-exposed or HIV-unexposed (not recorded which). The CDR3 sequence: CALGELGEVGRGILRGGSYTDKLIF. DNA of the CDR3: TGTGCTCTTGGGGAACTAGGTGAGGTTGGACGGGGGATACTGAGAGGCGGTTCGTACACCGATAAACTCATCTTT.